This entry is about one TCR beta chain. Its specificity is not known. The data derive from a study of OX40 agonist ivuxolimab in advanced cancers. Study summary: Six ivuxolimab dose levels, 0.01 to 10 mg/kg, were given intravenously every 2 weeks.

Findings and caveats of the study: At doses 0.1 to 3.0 mg/kg, CD4+ and CD8+ clones expanded. The specificity for antigen of the expanded peripheral T cells was not determined. Fewer expanded clones were found on average in CD4+ than in CD8+ T cells.

Trimming pared 2 bases from V and 3 bases from J, leaving 8 bases between. The germline CDR1 and CDR2 sequences are MNHEY and SVGAGI. The CDR3 is 13 residues long. Sequenced by immunoSEQ multiplex PCR; TCRdb stores in-frame clones only, minus some. The data show over 65,000 clones, about four fifths seen once. The clonotype comes from an adult with an advanced solid tumor such as melanoma, head and neck, liver or kidney cancer. The material was CD4+ or CD8+ T cells sorted from blood, obtained in a trial of the OX40 agonist ivuxolimab. This chain uses TRBV6-5 with TRBJ2-7; D gene ambiguous. The CDR3 loop reads CASSYGFVYEQYF. CDR3 coding DNA: TGTGCCAGCAGTTACGGATTCGTCTACGAGCAGTACTTC.